One sample yielded the 20 T cell receptor beta chains listed below, sequenced in a study of T-cell reconstitution after alpha-beta-depleted transplantation in children. Preparing the TCRbeta library involved the use of unique molecular identifiers. One entry per CDR3 protein, called by TCRdb with MiXCR from the PCR reads. The repertoire has around 580,000 distinct CDR3 sequences, around 27% of them found once; the top ten carry 36%. Material: PBMCs, obtained before TCRalphabeta/CD19-depleted stem cell transplant. These receptors all stem from a boy less than two years old with Wiskott-Aldrich syndrome, due to receive a stem cell transplant.

Only a few counts were recorded for this clonotype. The chain uses TRBV29-1 and TRBJ2-1; maybe TRBD1 (8 bases). Germline CDR1 and CDR2: SQVTM and ANQGSEA. The V gene lost 8 bases and the J gene lost 8 bases, with 16 bases spanning the gap. The length of the CDR3 is 12 residues. The CDR3 DNA reads as TGCAGCTCGGACAGGGAGGGCGATGAGCAGTTCTTC. Translation: CSSDREGDEQFF.

The chain joins TRBV3-1 to TRBJ1-5; 12 bases line up with TRBD1. This CDR3 is 18 amino acids long. Trimming at V came to 3 bases and at J to 2 bases, leaving 8 bases not matched to a gene. Germline V CDR1 and CDR2: LGHDT, YNNKEL (reference sequence). The chain's CDR3 is CASSQSGGTGGGNQPQHF. The CDR3 nucleotides read TGTGCCAGCAGCCAGTCGGGGGGGACAGGGGGCGGCAATCAGCCCCAGCATTTT.

V usage is TRBV6-1 and J usage is TRBJ2-1, with D tentatively TRBD1 or TRBD2 (5 bases each). The CDR3 consists of 13 residues. Germline V lookup: CDR1 MNHNS, CDR2 SASEGT. The V gene lost 7 bases and the J gene lost 3 bases, with 10 bases spanning the gap. In DNA form, the CDR3 reads TGTGCCAGCACCGGGACCATCTACAATGAGCAGTTCTTC. Protein product: CASTGTIYNEQFF.

This clonotype was seen a few times. The genes are TRBV20-1 and TRBJ1-4; the D gene is possibly TRBD1 (6 bases). Germline V lookup: CDR1 DFQATT, CDR2 SNEGSKA (reference sequence). The CDR3 runs 13 residues. V lost 1 base, J lost 8 bases, and 11 bases lay in between. CDR3 in amino acids: CSARAAGDEKLFF. CDR3 DNA sequence: TGCAGTGCTAGAGCCGCAGGGGACGAAAAACTGTTTTTT.

This clonotype turned up a few times. The genes are TRBV5-1 and TRBJ2-3, with D perhaps matching TRBD2 (5 bases). The germline V gene encodes CDR1 SGHRS and CDR2 YFSETQ. Trimming took 3 bases from V and 0 from J, leaving 8 bases between them. The CDR3 is 14 residues long. The CDR3 DNA is TGCGCCAGCAGCTCGGAGGCAAGCACAGATACGCAGTATTTT. This codes for CASSSEASTDTQYF.

This clonotype was recorded a few times. This chain joins TRBV3-1 and TRBJ2-1; 10 nucleotides line up with TRBD1. This CDR3 is built from 15 residues. J lost 3 bases, V lost 4 bases, and 3 bases had no gene match. Germline V CDR1 and CDR2: LGHDT, YNNKEL (reference sequence). This CDR3 reads CASSPTGGIYNEQFF. As DNA, the CDR3 is TGTGCCAGCAGCCCGACAGGGGGCATCTACAATGAGCAGTTCTTC.

The rearrangement joins TRBV5-4 to TRBJ2-1, with 7 bases identical to TRBD2. With 0 bases clipped from V and 8 bases from J, the junction kept 20 bases outside the gene matches. Germline assignment: CDR1 SGHNT and CDR2 YYREEE (reference sequence). The CDR3 is made up of 19 amino acids. The CDR3 here is CASSLVLPFLTGGRDEQFF. CDR3 bases: TGTGCCAGCAGCTTGGTCCTCCCATTTTTGACGGGAGGCCGTGATGAGCAGTTCTTC.

The V call is TRBV30, the J call TRBJ2-5; D is perhaps TRBD1 or TRBD2 (5 bases each). CDR1 GTSNPN and CDR2 SVGIG come from the germline V gene (reference sequence). Trimming pared 4 bases from V and 5 bases from J, leaving 17 bases between. The CDR3 loop spans 14 amino acids. The chain's CDR3 is CAWKTGWGSETQYF. CDR3 nucleotides: TGTGCCTGGAAGACGGGATGGGGGAGTGAGACCCAGTACTTC.

The chain employs TRBV19 and TRBJ2-4; 9 bases agree with TRBD1. Germline values: CDR1 LNHDA, CDR2 SQIVND (reference sequence). The CDR3 covers 14 residues. Trimming removed 4 bases from V and 6 bases from J; junction bases left unmatched: 4. The CDR3 is CASSTTGGANIQYF. The CDR3 bases are TGTGCCAGTAGTACAACAGGGGGCGCAAACATTCAGTACTTC.

V is TRBV7-8 and J is TRBJ1-1, with TRBD1 matching over 7 bases. Trimming removed 2 bases from V and 3 bases from J; junction bases left unmatched: 3. From germline, CDR1 is SGHVS and CDR2 FQNEAQ. The CDR3 runs to 14 residues. The CDR3 DNA sequence: TGTGCCAGCAGCTTATTGGGACAGTACACTGAAGCTTTCTTT. It yields the protein CASSLLGQYTEAFF.

This clonotype has just a few counts. The chain joins TRBV5-1 to TRBJ2-1, with TRBD1 identical over 9 bases. Germline assignment: CDR1 SGHRS and CDR2 YFSETQ. The junction had 7 bases not matched to a gene; V was cut back by 3 bases and J by 0 bases. The CDR3 is made up of 17 amino acids. The CDR3 sequence: CASSSGLTGGSYNEQFF. The CDR3 bases are TGCGCCAGCAGCTCGGGTCTGACAGGGGGCTCCTACAATGAGCAGTTCTTC.

The chain uses TRBV12-3 or TRBV12-4 and TRBJ2-2; 13 bases align to TRBD2. The CDR3 extends over 16 amino acids. After removal of 4 bases from V and 7 bases from J, the junction contained 6 bases not matched to a gene. CDR3 DNA sequence: TGTGCCAGCAGTTCGGGACTAGCGGGACTCGGCGGGGAGCTGTTTTTT. Protein sequence: CASSSGLAGLGGELFF.

This chain joins TRBV7-9 and TRBJ1-2; D is perhaps TRBD1 (5 bases). The CDR3 is 14 amino acids. Deletions cut 4 bases from V and 3 bases from J, with 12 bases between. The V gene's germline CDR1 is SEHNR and CDR2 FQNEAQ (reference sequence). In DNA form, the CDR3 reads TGTGCCAGCAGCTCTCCACAGGTAGACTATGGCTACACCTTC. Translated: CASSSPQVDYGYTF.

In this sample, this clonotype turned up a few times. The V gene is TRBV11-2, the J gene TRBJ2-3, with TRBD1 as a possible D gene (6 bases). The germline CDR1 and CDR2 sequences are SGHAT and FQNNGV. Deletions cut 4 bases from V and 0 bases from J, with 17 bases between. The CDR3 contains 17 residues. Here the CDR3 DNA reads TGTGCCAGCAGCTCGACTCAGGGGACGAAAAGCACAGATACGCAGTATTTT. Its translation: CASSSTQGTKSTDTQYF.

In this sample, this clonotype turned up a few times. The rearrangement links TRBV10-3 to TRBJ2-1, with a possible D match to TRBD2 (5 bases). The germline CDR1 and CDR2 sequences are ENHRY and SYGVKD. The ends were cut back, 10 bases at V and 3 bases at J, with 10 bases in the middle. The CDR3 has 12 amino acids. The DNA for the CDR3 is TGTGCCACGGGAAGGGACTACAATGAGCAGTTCTTC. It yields the protein CATGRDYNEQFF.

This clonotype has more than one count but fewer than ten. The chain links TRBV9 to TRBJ1-2, with D unresolved. The CDR3 sequence is 13 residues long. Trimming took 3 bases from V and 2 from J, leaving 8 bases between them. The germline CDR1 and CDR2 sequences are SGDLS and YYNGEE. DNA for the CDR3: TGTGCCAGCAGCGAGGCGCTCAACTATGGCTACACCTTC. Translating gives CASSEALNYGYTF.

The CDR3 DNA follows: TGTGCCAGTAGCCCTAGCGGGAGGGTGATATACAATGAGCAGTTCTTC. This codes for CASSPSGRVIYNEQFF. The V and J genes are TRBV19 and TRBJ2-1, with TRBD2 identical over 12 bases. Unmatched junction bases numbered 7, after V lost 6 bases and J lost 4 bases. The CDR3 totals 16 residues. Germline V gives CDR1 LNHDA, CDR2 SQIVND (reference sequence).

This clonotype came up a few times. This chain connects TRBV11-1 to TRBJ2-2; no definite D call. Trimming took 1 base from V and 5 from J, leaving 8 bases between them. Germline-derived CDR1 and CDR2 are SGHAT and FQDESV (reference sequence). This CDR3 is built from 14 residues. CDR3 region: CASSLDSATGELFF. The DNA of the CDR3 is TGTGCCAGCAGCTTAGATTCGGCAACCGGGGAGCTGTTTTTT.

In this sample, this clonotype turned up a few times. With a much larger clone just one base away, this may be a read error. V is TRBV5-1 and J is TRBJ1-1; no definite D call. V was pared by 1 base and J by 1 base, with 5 bases between. The CDR3 covers 13 residues. CDR1 SGHRS and CDR2 YFSETQ come from the germline V gene. CDR3 coding DNA: TGCGCCAGCAGCTTGCACGGGAACACTGAAGCTTTCTTT. Encoded protein: CASSLHGNTEAFF.

The rearrangement links TRBV5-1 to TRBJ1-2; 9 nucleotides agree with TRBD1. Looked up from germline, CDR1 is SGHRS and CDR2 is YFSETQ. The CDR3 has 14 residues. V lost 0 bases to trimming and J lost 6 bases; unmatched junction nucleotides: 3. Here the CDR3 DNA reads TGCGCCAGCAGCTTGGGTAACAGGGGGCATGGCTACACCTTC. Residues: CASSLGNRGHGYTF.